This TCR beta chain was recovered during a study of neurological immune-mediated disorders (dated by TCRdb to between 2019 and 2020). Turning to the overall study: Using UMI-based sequencing, the study compared peripheral blood TCR-beta repertoires from patients with HTLV-I-associated myelopathy (HAM/TSP), patients with multiple sclerosis, and healthy controls. The roughly 100 TCR-beta libraries covered PBMC samples along with longitudinal samples, technical triplicates, and paired sorted CD4+ and CD8+ T-cell subsets. The cohort included around 70 subjects: about 15 with HAM/TSP, roughly 34 with multiple sclerosis, and approximately 20 healthy controls.

The investigation overall reported the following: TCR clonal expansion was greatest in HAM/TSP patients and smallest in MS patients, who ranked below even healthy controls. Across subjects, expanded clones never shared an identical CDR3 amino acid sequence, which suggests that the TCR-beta repertoires in every group were private.

cDNA synthesis used template-switch 5'RACE with a primer carrying a 10-nucleotide random unique molecular identifier tagging each TCR transcript. Every sequencing run yielded over 200 million TCR-beta sequences covering 15-18 subjects. The RNeasy kit was used for extraction of total RNA. The KAPA Real-time Library Amplification kit was used to amplify TCR-beta VDJ regions with primers targeting the TCR constant region and the 5'RACE anchor. Sample indexes and Illumina adaptors were added in a first PCR, and a second PCR then increased library yield. After Ampure bead purification, the TCR product of roughly 650 bp was size-selected on a 2% E-gel SizeSelection system. Before pooling, libraries had their quality checked on a Bioanalyzer, their concentration measured with Qubit, and their quantity determined with the Kapa Library Quantification kit. An Illumina HiSeq 2500 sequenced the libraries paired-end 2 x 150 bp. To increase sequence diversity, about 25-31% phiX was spiked into each library pool. The paper's processing steps were these. The quality-filtered reads were processed with the UMI-based MiGEC pipeline, whose error correction step removed more than 90% of the raw TCR sequences. VDJ genes were aligned to IMGT germline references, and each clonotype was defined by a unique CDR3 amino acid sequence together with V-J genes. VDJtools evaluated clonal expansion, Shannon diversity and CDR3 relatedness (CalcPairwiseDistances, ClusterSamples); CLCbio workbench built phylogenetic trees. Using coefficient-of-variation modelling across technical triplicates, the study counted a clone as expanded if it had at least 8 unique UMIs. TCRdb trimmed the raw reads at Q25, called clones with MiXCR and kept productive beta chains. Entries are consolidated by CDR3 protein sequence, retaining the most common genes and DNA. V and J calls and clone size were set by TCRdb, not the authors. Here the sample has 20,000 to 25,000 distinct CDR3 sequences; 15% occur a single time. The top ten hold about 15% of the sample.

The table lists this clonotype with many counts. The antigen it recognizes is unknown. No clone much larger than this one lies a single base away; base qualities are absent. Unsorted PBMC libraries were generated from 2 million PBMCs stored in RNAlater at -80 °C until RNA extraction. Peripheral blood was subjected to Ficoll-Hypaque density gradient centrifugation to isolate PBMCs, which were then cryopreserved in liquid nitrogen. Source material: PBMCs. The receptor comes from a female donor with HTLV-1-associated myelopathy (HAM/TSP).

The sequenced DNA: TGCGCCAGCAGCTTGGCTAGCGGGGGGGTCGAGCAGTACTTC. This sequence encodes CASSLASGGVEQYF. This sequence uses TRBV5-1 and TRBJ2-7, with 12 junctional bases fitting TRBD2. The V end gives up 0 bases and the J end 6 bases, leaving 1 base in the junction not matched to a gene. The germline V gene specifies SGHRS as CDR1 and YFSETQ as CDR2. Reading from cysteine to phenylalanine, the CDR3 counts 14 amino acids. The read is trimmed to its CDR3 DNA, 42 bases read in frame from base 1.